This T cell receptor beta chain was captured by sequencing in a study of CD4+ T cells in melanoma. Overall study findings and caveats: In melanoma, neoantigen-specific CD4+ T cells reportedly differed in differentiation state.

Produced via immunoSEQ multiplex PCR; TCRdb's table is partial and in-frame only. The repertoire holds roughly 10,000 clones, about 72% seen once, with roughly an eighth in the top ten. About this clone itself: Its antigen is still unknown.

This TCR was recovered from a human donor with melanoma. Sample: cells from a culture (not recorded whether cultured in vitro).

The CDR3 nucleotides are TGTGCCAGTAGTCAAGGACAGGGCAGGGATCAGCCCCAGCATTTT. Its protein is CASSQGQGRDQPQHF. The gene calls are TRBV19 and TRBJ1-5; 8 bases agree with TRBD1. The J segment lost 5 bases and the V segment lost 5 bases, leaving 8 bases of the junction unmatched. In germline, CDR1 is LNHDA, CDR2 SQIVND (reference sequence). The CDR3 covers 15 residues.